This T cell receptor beta chain comes out of a study of shared clonotypes between healthy human individuals. Donation came from healthy HIV-negative adults that had no recent acute infections or vaccinations. The donors, all of them Caucasian adults, lived in Nashville, Tennessee. Concerning this clone: Other DNA sequences in the sample encode the same CDR3.

Only in-frame clones appear in the TCRdb table, and some are missing; sequencing was by immunoSEQ multiplex PCR. The top ten hold over 0.12% of the sample, which has roughly 2.6 million clones, approximately 90% seen once. This TCR came from a man aged 18 to 29 in good health. The sequencing sample was made of naive CD4+ T cells sorted from blood. Subset defined: CD45RA+ positively selected.

The CDR3 loop is CASSLWDRLNTEAFF. The CDR3 DNA follows: TGTGCCAGCAGCTTATGGGACAGGCTGAACACTGAAGCTTTCTTT. This chain connects TRBV7-9 to TRBJ1-1; TRBD1 aligns across 8 bases. J gave up 0 bases and V 2 bases, and 2 bases lay outside the gene matches. The CDR3 sequence is 15 residues long. Germline V lookup: CDR1 SEHNR, CDR2 FQNEAQ (reference sequence).